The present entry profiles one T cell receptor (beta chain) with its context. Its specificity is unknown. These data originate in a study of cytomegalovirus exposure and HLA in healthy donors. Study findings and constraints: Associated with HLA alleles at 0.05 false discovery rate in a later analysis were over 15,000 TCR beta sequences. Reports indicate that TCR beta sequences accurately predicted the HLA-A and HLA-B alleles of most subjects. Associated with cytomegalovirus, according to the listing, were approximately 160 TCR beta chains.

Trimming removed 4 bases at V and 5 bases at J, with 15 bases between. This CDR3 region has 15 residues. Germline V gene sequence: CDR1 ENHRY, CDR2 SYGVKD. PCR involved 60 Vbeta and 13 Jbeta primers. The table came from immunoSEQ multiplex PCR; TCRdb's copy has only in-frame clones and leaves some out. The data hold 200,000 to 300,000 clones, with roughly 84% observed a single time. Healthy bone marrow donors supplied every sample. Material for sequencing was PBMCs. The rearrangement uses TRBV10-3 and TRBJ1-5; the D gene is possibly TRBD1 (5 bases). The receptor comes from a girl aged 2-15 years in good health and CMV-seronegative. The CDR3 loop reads CAISGTPLGDQPQHF. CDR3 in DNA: TGTGCCATCAGTGGGACACCCCTCGGCGATCAGCCCCAGCATTTT.